Each of the 7 T cell receptor beta chains below was sequenced from the same sample in a study of cytomegalovirus exposure and HLA in healthy donors. Primers included in the PCR were 60 Vbeta and 13 Jbeta primers. TCRdb's table, derived via immunoSEQ multiplex PCR, lists solely in-frame clones and lacks some. The table lists roughly 290,000 clones, around 90% of them singletons. Sequencing was performed on PBMCs. The receptors here all came from a woman aged 18 to 35 in good health and CMV-seronegative.

The CDR3 nucleotides are TGTGCCAGTAGCGATAGCCCAGATACGCAGTATTTT. It yields the protein CASSDSPDTQYF. The chain recombines TRBV19 with TRBJ2-3; D not certain. In germline, CDR1 is LNHDA, CDR2 SQIVND (reference sequence). CDR3 size: 12 residues. V was cut by 6 bases and J by 4 bases, with 8 bases left in between.

V gene TRBV21-1 combines with J gene TRBJ2-7; the D call in the table, TRBD2, was not verified against the DNA. TRBV21-1 constitutes a pseudogene. There are 17 residues in the CDR3. CDR3 amino acids: CASSIGRLAGQTYEQYF. CDR3 nucleotides: TGTGCCAGCAGCATAGGTCGGCTAGCGGGACAAACCTACGAGCAGTACTTC.

This chain joins TRBV10-2 and TRBJ1-1, with 7 bases matching TRBD1. V was pared by 7 bases and J by 4 bases, with 9 bases of the junction left unmatched. The CDR3 has 14 amino acids. Per germline, CDR1 WSHSY and CDR2 SAAADI. In nucleotides, the CDR3 is TGCGCCAGCACACCGCCGGGACAGTTCACTGAAGCTTTCTTT. Amino acids: CASTPPGQFTEAFF.

The chain combines TRBV11-2 with TRBJ1-3; D gene ambiguous. The CDR3 covers 15 residues. The germline V and J ends were trimmed by 5 bases and 3 bases, with 14 bases remaining between them. The V gene's germline CDR1 is SGHAT and CDR2 FQNNGV. CDR3 residues: CASSKRAIGGNTIYF. The CDR3 nucleotides read TGTGCCAGCAGCAAGCGGGCTATTGGTGGAAACACCATATATTTT.

The chain couples TRBV9 to TRBJ1-2; tentative D call: TRBD1 (5 bases). The germline V gene has CDR1 SGDLS and CDR2 YYNGEE. CDR3 length: 15 residues. Between the trimmed V and J ends, which lost 4 bases and 7 bases, there was a span of 20 bases. This CDR3 is CASSPTVGNTGGYTF. The CDR3 DNA is TGTGCCAGCAGCCCGACAGTGGGGAACACGGGTGGCTACACCTTC.

The chain couples TRBV13 to TRBJ2-7; TRBD2 might be the D (6 bases). The CDR3 has 14 amino acids. The ends were cut back, 4 bases at V and 4 bases at J, with 14 bases in the middle. Per the germline V gene, CDR1 is PRHDT and CDR2 is FYEKMQ (reference sequence). The CDR3: CASSSTGLGYEQYF. The CDR3 bases are TGTGCCAGCAGCTCCACGGGACTCGGGTACGAGCAGTACTTC.

The rearrangement links TRBV6-5 to TRBJ1-6; D perhaps matches TRBD1 (6 bases). The V end lost 6 bases, the J end lost 3 bases, and 12 bases lay between the germline ends. The CDR3 runs 15 residues. Germline assignment: CDR1 MNHEY and CDR2 SVGAGI. In DNA form, the CDR3 reads TGTGCCAGCAGGATGACAGGTCTCTATAATTCACCCCTCCACTTT. Amino acid sequence: CASRMTGLYNSPLHF.